Sequencing of this T cell receptor (beta chain) was carried out in a study of blood T cell repertoires in COVID-19. Clones were read by immunoSEQ multiplex PCR, and TCRdb kept only the in-frame ones, dropping some. The sample consists of over 85,000 clones, around 90% of them appearing once. Germline CDR1 reads SGHTA; CDR2 reads FQGTGA. The CDR3 is made up of 15 amino acids. The V segment lost 6 bases and the J segment 1 base; nucleotides outside the gene matches: 5. This receptor was obtained from a human donor with active COVID-19. The donor label of this sample is uncertain. Sequenced sample: peripheral blood. The chain links TRBV7-3 to TRBJ2-1; TRBD2 matches at 8 bases. Here the CDR3 DNA reads TGTGCCAGCAGTAGAATAGCGGGGTCCTACAATGAGCAGTTCTTC. It specifies CASSRIAGSYNEQFF.